This TCR beta chain was sequenced during a study of metastatic and nonmetastatic thyroid tumors. Study results and limitations: Versus benign nodules, malignant thyroid tumors reportedly had significantly higher TCR beta diversity, in blood and tumor.

Each patient came to thyroid surgery without any prior treatment (of any kind). From the PCR reads, TCRdb re-called clones with MiXCR. The profile shows more than 8,500 clones, about a quarter of them singletons. The CDR3 consists of 15 residues. Germline CDR1 and CDR2: MNHEY and SMNVEV (reference sequence). The germline V and J ends were trimmed by 6 bases and 2 bases, with 16 bases remaining between them. By share of the sample, this clone is large. Its antigen is currently unknown. V and J are TRBV27 and TRBJ1-2, with D maybe TRBD1 (5 bases). Material: adjacent normal tissue. This receptor was obtained from a female donor with papillary thyroid cancer or a benign thyroid nodule (not recorded which). Some clones in this sample may be carry-over from other donors' samples. The CDR3 coding sequence is TGTGCCAGCAGGCTCTCAAAGGGACCGAACTATGGCTACACCTTC. Protein product: CASRLSKGPNYGYTF.